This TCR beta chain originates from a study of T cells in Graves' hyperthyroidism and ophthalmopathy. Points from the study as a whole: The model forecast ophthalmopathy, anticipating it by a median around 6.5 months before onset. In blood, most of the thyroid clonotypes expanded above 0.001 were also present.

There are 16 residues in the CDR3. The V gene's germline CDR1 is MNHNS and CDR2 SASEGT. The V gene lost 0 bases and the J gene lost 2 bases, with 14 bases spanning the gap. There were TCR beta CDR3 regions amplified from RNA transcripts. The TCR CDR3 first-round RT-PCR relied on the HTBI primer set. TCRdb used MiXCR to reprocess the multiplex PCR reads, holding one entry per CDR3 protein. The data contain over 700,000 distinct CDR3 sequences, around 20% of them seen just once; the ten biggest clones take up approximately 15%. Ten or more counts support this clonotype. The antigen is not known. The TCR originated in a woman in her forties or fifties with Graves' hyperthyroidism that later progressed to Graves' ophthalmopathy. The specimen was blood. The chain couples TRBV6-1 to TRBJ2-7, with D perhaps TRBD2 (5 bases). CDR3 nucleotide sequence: TGTGCCAGCAGTGAAGCGCTCATCGGAGGAGCCTACGAGCAGTACTTC. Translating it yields CASSEALIGGAYEQYF.